This is a list of T cell receptor beta chains from one sample in a study of siplizumab effects on memory and regulatory T cells. Profiled with immunoSEQ multiplex PCR; TCRdb holds only in-frame clones, not every one. This table has approximately 82,000 clones, approximately 86% appearing once. The sample comprised Tregs sorted from blood. Source of these receptors: a human donor in good health. CDR3s include the opening cysteine and the closing phenylalanine or tryptophan. Fields, in order: CDR3 length, J gene, V gene, D gene, clone size, CDR3 DNA, CDR3 protein. The D gene is left open where the match is weak. The size field is filled for only some rows; it gives once, few, many or a size class.

11 TRBJ2-5 TRBV20-1 - - TGCAGTGCCACCGGAGGGGAGACCCAGTACTTC CSATGGETQYF
14 TRBJ2-7 TRBV5-6 - - TGTGCCAGCAGCTTGGACAGGAACTCCTACGAGCAGTACTTC CASSLDRNSYEQYF
14 TRBJ1-2 TRBV5-4 TRBD1 - TGTGCCAGCAGCTGGGCAGGGGGGTCCTATGGCTACACCTTC CASSWAGGSYGYTF
16 TRBJ2-2 TRBV5-4 - - TGTGCCAGCAGCCCGGTCGCAGGGGTGGACACCGGGGAGCTGTTTTTT CASSPVAGVDTGELFF
14 TRBJ1-1 TRBV9 - - TGTGCCAGCAGCCCCGAGGGCACCCGGACTGAAGCTTTCTTT CASSPEGTRTEAFF
16 TRBJ2-3 TRBV7-3 - - TGTGCCAGCAGCTTATCTCCGGGGAGTAGCACAGATACGCAGTATTTT CASSLSPGSSTDTQYF
16 TRBJ2-6 TRBV4-1 TRBD1 - TGCGCCAGCAGCCGGTACAGGGGCTCGGGGGCCAACGTCCTGACTTTC CASSRYRGSGANVLTF
16 TRBJ2-6 TRBV5-1 - - TGCGCCAGCAGCTCTGGGGGATACCCTGGGGCCAACGTCCTGACTTTC CASSSGGYPGANVLTF
15 TRBJ2-2 TRBV28 TRBD1 - TGTGCCAGCAGTCCTCTGAGGGGGCGGGCCGGGGAGCTGTTTTTT CASSPLRGRAGELFF
13 TRBJ2-4 TRBV6-5 - - TGTGCCAGCAGCGCCGGGGGCAAAAACATTCAGTACTTC CASSAGGKNIQYF
12 TRBJ2-1 TRBV5-1 - - TGCGCCAGCAGCCGGGTCCGAGACAGGTTACTCTTC CASSRVRDRLLF
13 TRBJ1-4 TRBV6-6 TRBD1 medium-sized TGTGCCAGCAGTTGGACAGGGAAGGAAAAACTGTTTTTT CASSWTGKEKLFF
14 TRBJ2-7 TRBV18 - - TGTGCCAGCTCACCACGGCCCGCGGGCTACGAGCAGTACTTC CASSPRPAGYEQYF
14 TRBJ2-7 TRBV5-6 TRBD1 - TGTGCCAGCAGTATGGGGACAGGGACCTACGAGCAGTACTTC CASSMGTGTYEQYF
14 TRBJ1-5 TRBV19 - - TGTGCCAGTAGTGCCCAGGGGTACAATCAGCCCCAGCATTTT CASSAQGYNQPQHF
14 TRBJ1-1 TRBV4-3 TRBD1 - TGCGCCAGCAGCAACAGGGGGATGAACACTGAAGCTTTCTTT CASSNRGMNTEAFF
16 TRBJ1-2 TRBV4-1 TRBD1 - TGCGCCAGCAGCCAAGACCCCCGGGACAGTCAATATGGCTACACCTTC CASSQDPRDSQYGYTF
15 TRBJ1-2 TRBV7-9 - - TGTGCCAGCAGCTTAGGAGATCTGCTTTGGTATGGCTACACCTTC CASSLGDLLWYGYTF
13 TRBJ2-5 TRBV27 - - TGTGCCAGCAGTGGGGGGGCTTTCGAGACCCAGTACTTC CASSGGAFETQYF
13 TRBJ2-5 TRBV5-4 - - TGTGCCAGCAGCTTGGCTGACGGAGAGACCCAGTACTTC CASSLADGETQYF
15 TRBJ1-5 TRBV5-6 - - TGTGCCAGCATCCGACGGGGGTATAGCAATCAGCCCCAGCATTTT CASIRRGYSNQPQHF